The next 3 T cell receptor beta chains were all read from a single sample in a study of blood T cell repertoires in COVID-19. Sequencing used immunoSEQ multiplex PCR; TCRdb keeps in-frame clones, though not all of them. The sample includes roughly 65,000 clones, around nine tenths of them seen just once. Sequencing was performed on peripheral blood. The receptor set was obtained from a woman in her sixties or seventies with acute or convalescent COVID-19.

This clone has just one count. V is TRBV3-1 (or the pseudogene TRBV3-2) and J is TRBJ2-4, with D maybe TRBD2 (6 bases). The germline gives CDR1 LGHDT, CDR2 YNNKEL (reference sequence). The CDR3 is made up of 17 amino acids. The ends were cut back, 0 bases at V and 3 bases at J, with 15 bases in the middle. CDR3 nucleotide sequence: TGTGCCAGCAGCCAAGAGGGAGGAGGATGGGGCAAAAACATTCAGTACTTC. Translated: CASSQEGGGWGKNIQYF.

This chain connects TRBV12-3 or TRBV12-4 to TRBJ2-1, with D hard to call. V gave up 10 bases and J gave up 4 bases, with 14 bases separating them. This CDR3 has 13 residues. In DNA form, the CDR3 reads TGTGCCACCAATAGAGACTCTTACAATGAGCAGTTCTTC. This sequence encodes CATNRDSYNEQFF.

The chain combines TRBV28 with TRBJ2-7, with D possibly being TRBD1 (5 bases). The CDR3 contains 14 residues. The germline gives CDR1 MDHEN, CDR2 SYDVKM. Trimming removed 1 base at V and 3 bases at J, with 10 bases between. The CDR3 loop is CASSLLGANYEQYF. In nucleotides, the CDR3 is TGTGCCAGCAGTTTATTAGGGGCCAACTACGAGCAGTACTTC.